This T cell receptor (delta chain) is drawn from a study of Vδ1+ human thymocytes. The study, taken as a whole, reports: In the thymus, TRG and TRD repertoires looked highly polyclonal with Gaussian CDR3 lengths.

To note about this clone: The antigen is unknown.

Sequences come from RNA converted to cDNA by reverse transcription. Pooled V-gene forward primers with one constant-region reverse primer generated the CDR3 amplicons by multiplex PCR. TCRdb re-called clones from the multiplex PCR reads via CATT. This table has 22,000 or so delta-chain clones, over 7% appearing once. Germline V CDR1 and CDR2: TSWWSYY, QGS. V gave up 0 bases and J gave up 6 bases, with 35 bases separating them. The length of the CDR3 is 22 residues. The sequenced sample consisted of Vdelta1+ gamma-delta thymocytes from the thymus. Subset reported: FACS-sorted CD3+ TCRalphabeta- TCRVdelta1+ TCRVdelta2- thymocytes. The chain uses TRDV1 and TRDJ1; maybe TRDD3 (6 bases). The clonotype comes from a child less than two years old who had congenital heart surgery. CDR3 in amino acids: CALGELGVNTGYLHEVENKLIF. CDR3 bases: TGTGCTCTTGGGGAACTCGGGGTAAATACTGGGTACCTCCACGAGGTAGAGAATAAACTCATCTTT.